This T cell receptor beta chain was obtained from a study of blood T cells in healthy people across ages. Study-level background: The template switching approach captured approximately one barcoded beta molecule for every two T cells.

Germline CDR1 and CDR2: SGHTA and FQGNSA. The CDR3 consists of 19 residues. Trimming cost V 2 bases and J 4 bases; bases outside gene matches: 15. A second PCR, run for about 7 to 12 cycles, used a sample-barcoded 5' primer plus a J-beta primer mix. One entry per CDR3 protein results from TCRdb running MiXCR on the 5' RACE reads. The sample carries around 500,000 distinct CDR3 sequences, over 25% recorded once. A further study also used this sample, focusing on T cells of mothers and their children. As that study records: There were over 8.5 million TCR beta CDR3 reads from each mother and roughly 3 million from each child.

Input material: blood. V gene TRBV7-2 combines with J gene TRBJ2-1; TRBD2 matches 9 bases. This sequence originates from a boy aged 2-15 years in good health. CDR3 amino acids: CASSLRLAATNPLYNEQFF. The CDR3 nucleotides read TGTGCCAGCAGCTTACGACTAGCGGCCACGAACCCTCTTTACAATGAGCAGTTCTTC.